The next 18 T cell receptor beta chains were all read from a single sample in a study of shared clonotypes between healthy human individuals. Generated by immunoSEQ multiplex PCR, the TCRdb table keeps only in-frame clones and is missing some. The sample consists of around 2.5 million clones, roughly 93% of them appearing once. The sample taken for sequencing was naive CD4+ T cells from PBMCs. Subset of the sample: CD45RA+ positively selected. The receptor source for this set is a man aged 18 to 30 in good health. Some clones in this sample may be carry-over from other donors' samples.

The V call is TRBV6-5, the J call TRBJ2-7; 9 bases match TRBD1. V lost 0 bases to trimming and J lost 6 bases; unmatched junction nucleotides: 6. The CDR3 runs to 15 residues. Germline values: CDR1 MNHEY, CDR2 SVGAGI. The CDR3 nucleotides read TGTGCCAGCAGTTACTCGCGACAGGGGGGTGGCGAGCAGTACTTC. It encodes CASSYSRQGGGEQYF.

V and J are TRBV9 and TRBJ2-1, with 9 bases fitting TRBD2. CDR3 length: 16 residues. V shed 0 bases, J shed 4 bases, and the junction held 5 bases outside the gene matches. Per the germline V gene, CDR1 is SGDLS and CDR2 is YYNGEE. CDR3 in amino acids: CASSVDSGSLYNEQFF. The DNA of the CDR3 is TGTGCCAGCAGCGTAGATAGCGGGAGTTTGTACAATGAGCAGTTCTTC.

This clone was found once. The CDR3 loop is CASSKGGKHWGYEQYF. In DNA form, the CDR3 reads TGTGCCAGCAGCAAAGGGGGTAAGCATTGGGGTTACGAGCAGTACTTC. The chain employs TRBV21-1 and TRBJ2-7. TRBV21-1 is a recognized pseudogene. CDR3 length: 16 residues.

V and J are TRBV5-8 and TRBJ2-5, with 8 bases that match TRBD2. The CDR3 is 14 residues long. CDR1 and CDR2 (germline): SGHTS, YDEGEE. V was clipped by 2 bases and J by 5 bases; unmatched bases: 5. The DNA for the CDR3 is TGTGCCAGCAGCTTTTTTCCGGGGGGGGAGACCCAGTACTTC. It specifies CASSFFPGGETQYF.

In regard to this clone: The same CDR3 is also encoded by other DNA sequences in this sample. The chain uses TRBV6-6 and TRBJ1-5; D is unclear. This CDR3 has 13 amino acids. The V end lost 4 bases, the J end lost 1 base, and 5 bases lay between the germline ends. Germline CDR1 is MNHNY and CDR2 is SVGAGI (reference sequence). The CDR3, as DNA: TGTGCCAGCAGTTTGCGGAGCAATCAGCCCCAGCATTTT. This gives the protein CASSLRSNQPQHF.

This chain links TRBV7-9 with TRBJ1-5, with no clear D. Trimming removed 2 bases at V and 2 bases at J, with 4 bases between. The CDR3 has 13 residues. Germline V gene data show CDR1 as SEHNR and CDR2 as FQNEAQ (reference sequence). The CDR3 DNA reads as TGTGCCAGCAGCTTACGGGGCAATCAGCCCCAGCATTTT. Translated: CASSLRGNQPQHF.

The chain combines TRBV28 with TRBJ2-1; 12 positions agree with TRBD2. CDR3 length equals 16 residues. V lost 4 bases and J lost 7; bases outside the gene matches: 8. CDR1 MDHEN and CDR2 SYDVKM come from the germline V gene. CDR3 region: CASSSRLAGAWNEQFF. The CDR3 DNA sequence: TGTGCCAGCAGTTCCCGACTAGCGGGGGCTTGGAATGAGCAGTTCTTC. The whole variable domain, filled in from reference TRBV28 and TRBJ2-1, reads DVKVTQSSRYLVKRTGEKVFLECVQDMDHENMFWYRQDPGLGLRLIYFSYDVKMKEKGDIPEGYSVSREKKERFSLILESASTNQTSMYLCASSSRLAGAWNEQFFGPGTRLTVL.

In regard to this clone: The sample contains more than one DNA sequence encoding this CDR3. The chain combines TRBV9 with TRBJ2-3; 10 nucleotides align to TRBD2. The V gene's germline CDR1 is SGDLS and CDR2 YYNGEE. The length of the CDR3 is 14 residues. The V segment lost 0 bases and the J segment 6 bases; nucleotides outside the gene matches: 1. The CDR3 region is CASSVGTSGDTQYF. For the CDR3, the DNA is TGTGCCAGCAGCGTAGGGACTAGCGGCGATACGCAGTATTTT.

V gene TRBV9 combines with J gene TRBJ2-7; D is perhaps TRBD2 (5 bases). The CDR3 consists of 15 residues. Looked up from germline, CDR1 is SGDLS and CDR2 is YYNGEE. The ends were cut back, 3 bases at V and 6 bases at J, with 19 bases in the middle. CDR3 sequence: CASSEGGQSPLEQYF. The CDR3 nucleotides are TGTGCCAGCAGCGAGGGCGGGCAGAGCCCCCTCGAGCAGTACTTC.

This rearrangement joins TRBV4-2 to TRBJ2-1; tentative D call: TRBD1 (6 bases). Trimming pared 0 bases from V and 8 bases from J, leaving 23 bases between. CDR1 is LGHNA and CDR2 is YNFKEQ in the germline V gene. CDR3 length equals 18 residues. Here the CDR3 reads CASSQDGRHRVGLHEQFF. CDR3 nucleotides: TGTGCCAGCAGCCAAGATGGTAGGCACAGGGTTGGACTTCATGAGCAGTTCTTC.

The genes are TRBV11-2 and TRBJ1-1; D uncertain. Germline CDR1 reads SGHAT; CDR2 reads FQNNGV. Deletions cut 5 bases from V and 1 base from J, with 20 bases between. The CDR3 extends over 17 amino acids. CDR3 bases: TGTGCCAGCAGCCACGGGCCGGGTCGTTCGAGGAACACTGAAGCTTTCTTT. Amino acid sequence: CASSHGPGRSRNTEAFF.

The sample holds one count of this clone. The chain employs TRBV27 and TRBJ1-6, with unresolved D. This CDR3 has 14 residues. The V end lost 3 bases, the J end lost 10 bases, and 13 bases lay between the germline ends. From germline, CDR1 is MNHEY and CDR2 SMNVEV (reference sequence). This chain's CDR3 is CASSFTAPWSPLHF. DNA of the CDR3: TGTGCCAGCAGTTTTACGGCCCCCTGGTCACCCCTCCACTTT.

V is TRBV5-1 and J is TRBJ2-3; the match to TRBD2 covers 10 bases. V lost 4 bases and J lost 0; bases outside the gene matches: 5. The CDR3 is made up of 16 amino acids. In germline, CDR1 is SGHRS, CDR2 YFSETQ. Here the CDR3 reads CASSPPLAGSTDTQYF. In DNA form, the CDR3 reads TGCGCCAGCAGCCCACCACTAGCGGGGAGCACAGATACGCAGTATTTT.

J is TRBJ1-2 and V is TRBV4-1; D is ambiguous. CDR1 MGHRA and CDR2 YSYEKL come from the germline V gene. This CDR3 comprises 13 residues. V was shortened by 3 bases and J by 1 base, with 6 bases between the two germline ends. CDR3 sequence: CASSQGHNYGYTF. In nucleotides, the CDR3 is TGCGCCAGCAGCCAGGGCCATAACTATGGCTACACCTTC.

To note about this clone: Other DNA sequences within the sample encode an identical CDR3. The CDR3 region has the DNA TGTGCCAGCAGCGCGGGACTAGCGGGGTACGAGCAGTACTTC. As protein: CASSAGLAGYEQYF. The rearrangement uses TRBV9 and TRBJ2-7; 13 bases match TRBD2. Trimming removed 3 bases from V and 4 bases from J; junction bases left unmatched: 1. CDR3 size: 14 residues. The germline gives CDR1 SGDLS, CDR2 YYNGEE. Supplemented by reference TRBV9 and TRBJ2-7, the full variable domain reads DSGVTQTPKHLITATGQRVTLRCSPRSGDLSVYWYQQSLDQGLQFLIQYYNGEERAKGNILERFSAQQFPDLHSELNLSSLELGDSALYFCASSAGLAGYEQYFGPGTRLTVT.

CDR3 amino acids: CASSMTVAVETQYF. For the CDR3, the DNA is TGTGCCAGTAGTATGACAGTTGCAGTGGAGACCCAGTACTTC. The chain has TRBV19 and TRBJ2-5; D might be TRBD1 (5 bases). Per germline, CDR1 LNHDA and CDR2 SQIVND (reference sequence). The CDR3 is 14 amino acids. The ends were cut back, 3 bases at V and 5 bases at J, with 13 bases in the middle.

V usage is TRBV2 and J usage is TRBJ1-2, with unresolved D. The germline V gene has CDR1 SNHLY and CDR2 FYNNEI. V was shortened by 3 bases and J by 8 bases, with 13 bases between the two germline ends. This CDR3 spans 13 amino acids. The CDR3 is CASSDWPSSGYTF. The CDR3 DNA reads TGTGCCAGCAGTGACTGGCCTTCGTCGGGCTACACCTTC.

This chain connects TRBV6-5 to TRBJ2-2; TRBD2 matches 8 bases. The CDR3 is 14 amino acids. The junction had 11 bases not matched to a gene; V was cut back by 11 bases and J by 6 bases. Germline V lookup: CDR1 MNHEY, CDR2 SVGAGI. The CDR3 DNA reads TGTGCCGGGGGGGATAGCGGGACTGCCGGGGAGCTGTTTTTT. This gives the protein CAGGDSGTAGELFF.